Listed below are T cell receptor beta chains from one sample, sequenced in a study of blood T cell repertoires in COVID-19. Only in-frame clones appear in the TCRdb table, and some are missing; sequencing was by immunoSEQ multiplex PCR. Of 200,000 or so clones listed, 88% are singletons. What was sequenced was PBMCs or T cells enriched from blood (not recorded which). Source of these receptors: a woman aged 25 to 45 who had recovered from COVID-19. Both conserved end residues are part of each CDR3. The D gene is left open where the match is weak. A row's size may be missing; if present it is once, few, many or a size class.

V	J	size	D	CDR3	DNA
TRBV3-1/TRBV3-2	TRBJ2-2	.	TRBD2	CASSPGGLGATGELFF	TGTGCCAGCAGCCCGGGAGGGTTGGGGGCCACCGGGGAGCTGTTTTTT
TRBV19	TRBJ1-1	.	TRBD1	CASSDRTGPNTEAFF	TGTGCCAGTAGTGACCGGACAGGTCCGAACACTGAAGCTTTCTTT
TRBV6-4	TRBJ2-2	.	.	CASSAYPTGSANTGELFF	TGTGCCAGCAGCGCGTACCCCACTGGAAGCGCGAACACCGGGGAGCTGTTTTTT
TRBV7-9	TRBJ2-6	.	.	CASSLAAGVGANVLTF	TGTGCCAGCAGCTTAGCCGCAGGGGTCGGGGCCAACGTCCTGACTTTC
TRBV27	TRBJ1-2	.	TRBD1	CASSLGQGRIYGYTF	TGTGCCAGCAGTTTGGGACAGGGGAGAATCTATGGCTACACCTTC
TRBV4-3	TRBJ1-4	.	.	CASSTRVANEKLFF	TGCGCCAGCAGCACCCGGGTGGCTAATGAAAAACTGTTTTTT
TRBV27	TRBJ1-5	once	.	CASSPTYNQPQHF	TGTGCCAGCAGTCCTACTTACAATCAGCCCCAGCATTTT
TRBV7-9	TRBJ1-1	many	TRBD1	CASSYTPTGGAEAFF	TGTGCCAGCAGCTATACCCCCACAGGGGGTGCTGAAGCTTTCTTT
TRBV29-1	TRBJ1-6	few	TRBD1	CSVEAGQSPLHF	TGCAGCGTTGAAGCGGGACAGTCACCCCTCCACTTT
TRBV14	TRBJ2-5	.	TRBD1	CASSPLWTGGKETQYF	TGTGCCAGCAGCCCTTTGTGGACAGGGGGAAAAGAGACCCAGTACTTC
TRBV5-1	TRBJ1-4	.	.	CASSPDSRREKLFF	TGCGCCAGCAGCCCCGACAGTAGGCGGGAAAAACTGTTTTTT
TRBV6-6	TRBJ1-6	.	.	CASTRDTSYNSPLHF	TGTGCCAGCACCAGGGACACCTCCTATAATTCACCCCTCCACTTT
TRBV4-2	TRBJ2-1	.	.	CASSQNSDEQFF	TGTGCCAGCAGCCAAAATTCGGATGAGCAGTTCTTC
TRBV7-9	TRBJ1-6	.	.	CASSSRREAPLHF	TGTGCCAGCAGCTCACGACGGGAGGCCCCCCTCCACTTT
TRBV6-1	TRBJ2-5	.	.	CASSEDYALGGETQYF	TGTGCCAGCAGCGAAGACTACGCACTTGGAGGAGAGACCCAGTACTTC
TRBV5-4	TRBJ1-4	.	TRBD1	CASTDRPEKLFF	TGTGCCAGCACGGACAGGCCGGAAAAACTGTTTTTT
TRBV18	TRBJ1-1	.	TRBD1	CASSPRQGMNTEAFF	TGTGCCAGCTCACCTCGACAGGGTATGAACACTGAAGCTTTCTTT
TRBV19	TRBJ1-2	.	TRBD1	CASMGDSSNYGYTF	TGTGCCAGTATGGGGGACAGTTCTAACTATGGCTACACCTTC
TRBV11-1	TRBJ2-3	.	TRBD2	CASSPSGASTDTQYF	TGTGCCAGCAGCCCTAGCGGGGCGAGCACAGATACGCAGTATTTT
TRBV4-3	TRBJ2-7	once	.	CASSQVWGAEQYF	TGCGCCAGCAGCCAAGTGTGGGGCGCAGAGCAGTACTTC
TRBV13	TRBJ1-5	.	.	CASSLGGSNQPQHF	TGTGCCAGCAGTCTCGGGGGTAGCAATCAGCCCCAGCATTTT
TRBV9	TRBJ1-3	.	.	CASSVGASSGNTIYF	TGTGCCAGCAGCGTAGGGGCCAGCTCTGGAAACACCATATATTTT
TRBV15	TRBJ1-1	.	TRBD1	CATSRVWTGTNTEAFF	TGTGCCACCAGCAGAGTGTGGACAGGGACGAACACTGAAGCTTTCTTT
TRBV6-5	TRBJ1-1	.	TRBD1	CASTTDRVYTEAFF	TGTGCCAGCACTACGGACAGGGTTTACACTGAAGCTTTCTTT
TRBV2	TRBJ1-5	.	.	CASSLPDSNQPQHF	TGTGCCAGCAGTTTACCAGATAGCAATCAGCCCCAGCATTTT
TRBV6-5	TRBJ1-1	.	.	CASSYQIENTEAFF	TGTGCCAGCAGTTACCAAATAGAGAACACTGAAGCTTTCTTT
TRBV19	TRBJ1-1	.	.	CASSISGESTEAFF	TGTGCCAGTAGTATCTCAGGGGAGAGCACTGAAGCTTTCTTT
TRBV19	TRBJ1-4	.	.	CASSIRPGHGNEKLFF	TGTGCCAGTAGTATACGACCGGGACACGGTAATGAAAAACTGTTTTTT
TRBV6-5	TRBJ1-1	.	TRBD1	CASNQGAGTEAFF	TGTGCCAGCAACCAGGGGGCGGGCACTGAAGCTTTCTTT
TRBV11-2	TRBJ1-2	.	TRBD1	CASSPGSGGAGYGYTF	TGTGCCAGCAGCCCTGGATCAGGGGGCGCAGGCTATGGCTACACCTTC
TRBV19	TRBJ1-5	.	.	CASSIGANQPQHF	TGTGCCAGTAGTATAGGTGCGAATCAGCCCCAGCATTTT
TRBV4-3	TRBJ1-2	.	.	CASSQDSGRGNYGYTF	TGCGCCAGCAGCCAAGATTCAGGGAGGGGTAACTATGGCTACACCTTC
TRBV6-6	TRBJ2-3	.	.	CASSAIGKLTDTQYF	TGTGCCAGCAGTGCAATCGGGAAGCTCACAGATACGCAGTATTTT
TRBV9	TRBJ2-1	.	.	CASSVVSGQGSDEQFF	TGTGCCAGCAGCGTAGTTTCGGGACAAGGGTCCGATGAGCAGTTCTTC
TRBV7-9	TRBJ2-1	.	TRBD2	CASSLAVAGNNEQFF	TGTGCCAGCAGCTTAGCTGTAGCGGGGAACAATGAGCAGTTCTTC
TRBV2	TRBJ2-1	once	TRBD1	CASTPTGGGEQFF	TGTGCCAGCACCCCCACAGGGGGCGGTGAGCAGTTCTTC
TRBV7-9	TRBJ2-7	.	.	CASSLDLSYEQYF	TGTGCCAGCAGCTTAGATTTGAGCTACGAGCAGTACTTC
TRBV14	TRBJ1-3	.	.	CASSQGRGSGNTIYF	TGTGCCAGCAGCCAAGGTCGAGGCTCTGGAAACACCATATATTTT
TRBV9	TRBJ1-2	once	TRBD1	CASSVATGAGSGYGYTF	TGTGCCAGCAGCGTAGCGACAGGGGCCGGTAGTGGCTATGGCTACACCTTC
TRBV4-3	TRBJ1-2	.	.	CASSQEGANGYTF	TGCGCCAGCAGCCAAGAGGGGGCGAACGGCTACACCTTC
TRBV7-4	TRBJ1-5	.	.	CASTTGAGRSYPQHF	TGTGCCAGCACCACCGGAGCGGGTAGGTCCTACCCCCAGCATTTT
TRBV3-1/TRBV3-2	TRBJ2-2	.	TRBD1	CASSPEIGGLTGELFF	TGTGCCAGCAGCCCTGAGATAGGGGGCTTGACCGGGGAGCTGTTTTTT
TRBV11-1	TRBJ1-1	.	.	CASNNLRGNTEAFF	TGTGCCAGCAACAACCTTAGGGGGAACACTGAAGCTTTCTTT
TRBV7-6	TRBJ2-7	.	TRBD1	CASSLARSGQGASYEQYF	TGTGCCAGCAGCTTAGCCCGATCAGGACAGGGGGCCTCCTACGAGCAGTACTTC
TRBV4-3	TRBJ1-5	medium-sized	.	CASSQNPGNQPQHF	TGCGCCAGCAGCCAAAATCCGGGGAATCAGCCCCAGCATTTT
TRBV11-2	TRBJ2-1	.	TRBD1	CASSGRTGVNEQFF	TGTGCCAGCAGCGGTAGGACAGGGGTCAATGAGCAGTTCTTC